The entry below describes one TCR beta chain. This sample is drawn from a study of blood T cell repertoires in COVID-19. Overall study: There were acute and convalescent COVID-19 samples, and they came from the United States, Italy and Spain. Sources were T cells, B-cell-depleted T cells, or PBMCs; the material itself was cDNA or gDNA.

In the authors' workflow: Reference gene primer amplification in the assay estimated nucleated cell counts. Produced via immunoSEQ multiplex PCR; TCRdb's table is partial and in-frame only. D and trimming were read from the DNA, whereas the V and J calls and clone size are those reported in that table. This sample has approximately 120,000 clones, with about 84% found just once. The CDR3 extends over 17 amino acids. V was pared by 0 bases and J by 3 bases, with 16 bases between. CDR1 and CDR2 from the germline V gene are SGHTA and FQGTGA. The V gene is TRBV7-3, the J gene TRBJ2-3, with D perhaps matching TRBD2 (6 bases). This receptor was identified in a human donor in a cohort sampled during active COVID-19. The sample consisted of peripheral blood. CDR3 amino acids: CASSLTPVGSVTDTQYF. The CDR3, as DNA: TGTGCCAGCAGCTTAACCCCCGTCGGGAGTGTAACAGATACGCAGTATTTT.